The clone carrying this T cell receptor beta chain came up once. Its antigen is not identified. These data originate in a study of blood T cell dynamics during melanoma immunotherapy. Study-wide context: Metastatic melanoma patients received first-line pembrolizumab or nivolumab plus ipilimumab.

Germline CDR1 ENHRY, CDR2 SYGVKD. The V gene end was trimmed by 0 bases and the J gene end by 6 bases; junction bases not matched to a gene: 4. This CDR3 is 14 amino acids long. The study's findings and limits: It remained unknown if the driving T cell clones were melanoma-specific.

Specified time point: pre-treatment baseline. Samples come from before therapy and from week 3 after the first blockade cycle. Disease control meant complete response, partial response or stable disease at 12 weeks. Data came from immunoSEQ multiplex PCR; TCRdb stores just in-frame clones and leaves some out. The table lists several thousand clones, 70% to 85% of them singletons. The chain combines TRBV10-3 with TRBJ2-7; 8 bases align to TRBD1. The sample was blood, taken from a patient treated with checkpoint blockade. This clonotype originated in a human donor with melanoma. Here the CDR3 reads CAISESGQGVEQYF. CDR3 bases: TGTGCCATCAGTGAGTCCGGACAGGGTGTCGAGCAGTACTTC.